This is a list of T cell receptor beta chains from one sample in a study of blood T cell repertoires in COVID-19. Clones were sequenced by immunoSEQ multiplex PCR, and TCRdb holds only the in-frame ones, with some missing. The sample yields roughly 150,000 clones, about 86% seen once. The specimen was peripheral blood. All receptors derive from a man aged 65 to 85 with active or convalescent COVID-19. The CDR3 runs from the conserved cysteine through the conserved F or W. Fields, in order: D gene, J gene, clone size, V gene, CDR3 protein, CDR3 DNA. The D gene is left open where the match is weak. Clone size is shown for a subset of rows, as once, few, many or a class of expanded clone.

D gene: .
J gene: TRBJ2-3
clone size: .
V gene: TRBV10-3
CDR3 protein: CAISESGASFTGDTQYF
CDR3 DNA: TGTGCCATCAGTGAGTCGGGCGCCAGCTTCACAGGAGATACGCAGTATTTT

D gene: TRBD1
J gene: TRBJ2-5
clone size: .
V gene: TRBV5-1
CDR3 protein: CASSVQGPEETQYF
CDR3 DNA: TGCGCCAGCAGCGTACAGGGGCCCGAAGAGACCCAGTACTTC

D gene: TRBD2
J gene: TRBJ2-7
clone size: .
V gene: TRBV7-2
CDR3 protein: CASSLWPLAGSYEQYF
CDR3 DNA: TGTGCCAGCAGCTTATGGCCGCTAGCGGGGTCCTACGAGCAGTACTTC

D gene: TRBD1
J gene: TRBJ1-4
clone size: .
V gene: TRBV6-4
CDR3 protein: CASSSSGTGAPTNEKLFF
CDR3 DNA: TGTGCCAGCAGTAGCTCCGGGACAGGGGCCCCAACTAATGAAAAACTGTTTTTT

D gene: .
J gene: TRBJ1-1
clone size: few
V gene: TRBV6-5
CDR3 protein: CASRLNTEAFF
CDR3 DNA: TGTGCCAGCAGGCTAAACACTGAAGCTTTCTTT

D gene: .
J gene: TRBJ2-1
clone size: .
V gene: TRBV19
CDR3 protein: CASSIDPRYNEQFF
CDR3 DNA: TGTGCCAGTAGTATAGATCCTAGATACAATGAGCAGTTCTTC

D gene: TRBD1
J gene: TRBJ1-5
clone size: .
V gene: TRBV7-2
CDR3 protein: CASSLAQGVGNQPQHF
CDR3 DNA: TGTGCCAGCAGCTTAGCCCAGGGGGTTGGCAATCAGCCCCAGCATTTT

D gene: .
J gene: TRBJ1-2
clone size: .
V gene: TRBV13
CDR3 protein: CASRYTGGFYGYTF
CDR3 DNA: TGTGCCAGCAGATACACCGGGGGATTTTATGGCTACACCTTC

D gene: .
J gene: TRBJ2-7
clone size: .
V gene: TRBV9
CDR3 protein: CASSVETDYEQYF
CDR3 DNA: TGTGCCAGCAGCGTAGAGACAGACTACGAGCAGTACTTC

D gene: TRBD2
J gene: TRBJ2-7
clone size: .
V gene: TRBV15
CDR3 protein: CATSREPLAGSTYEQYF
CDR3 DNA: TGTGCCACCAGCAGAGAACCGCTAGCGGGAAGTACCTACGAGCAGTACTTC

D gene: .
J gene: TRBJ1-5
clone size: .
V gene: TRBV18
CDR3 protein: CASSSRGLGQPQHF
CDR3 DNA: TGTGCCAGCTCGTCACGAGGGTTGGGTCAGCCCCAGCATTTT

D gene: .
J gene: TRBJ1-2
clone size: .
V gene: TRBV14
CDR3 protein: CASSQSYTGGYTF
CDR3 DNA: TGTGCCAGCAGCCAGAGCTACACGGGTGGCTACACCTTC

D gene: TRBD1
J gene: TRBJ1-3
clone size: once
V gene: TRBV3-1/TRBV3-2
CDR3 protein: CASSQRRQGAQPSGNTIYF
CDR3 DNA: TGTGCCAGCAGCCAACGCCGACAGGGGGCACAACCCTCTGGAAACACCATATATTTT

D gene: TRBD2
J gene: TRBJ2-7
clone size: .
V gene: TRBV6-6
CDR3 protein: CASTRSGSSSYEQYF
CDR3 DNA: TGTGCCAGCACTCGAAGCGGGAGTAGTTCCTACGAGCAGTACTTC

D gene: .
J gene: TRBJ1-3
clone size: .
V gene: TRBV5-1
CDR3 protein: CASSLDSSGNTIYF
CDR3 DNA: TGCGCCAGCAGCTTGGACTCCTCTGGAAACACCATATATTTT

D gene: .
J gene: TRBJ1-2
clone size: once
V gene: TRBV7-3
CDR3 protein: CASSLQGSYGYTF
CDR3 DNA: TGTGCCAGCAGCTTACAGGGTTCCTACGGCTACACCTTC

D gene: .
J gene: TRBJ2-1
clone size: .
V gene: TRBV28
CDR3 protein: CASTGSGYNEQFF
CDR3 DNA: TGTGCCAGCACGGGAAGTGGCTACAATGAGCAGTTCTTC

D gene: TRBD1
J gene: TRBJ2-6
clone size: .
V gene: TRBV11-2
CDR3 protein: CASSPQTRGSSSGANVLTF
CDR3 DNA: TGTGCCAGCAGCCCTCAGACCAGGGGGTCTAGCTCTGGGGCCAACGTCCTGACTTTC

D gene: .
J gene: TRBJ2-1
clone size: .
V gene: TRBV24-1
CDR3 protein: CATSDLTGGSYNEQFF
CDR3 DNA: TGTGCCACCAGTGATTTGACAGGAGGGTCCTACAATGAGCAGTTCTTC

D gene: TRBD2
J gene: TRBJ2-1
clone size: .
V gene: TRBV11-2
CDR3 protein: CASSSTSGRAEQFF
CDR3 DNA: TGTGCCAGCAGCTCGACTAGCGGGAGGGCTGAGCAGTTCTTC

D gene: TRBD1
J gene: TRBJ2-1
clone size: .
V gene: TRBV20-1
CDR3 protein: CSASKGGHEQFF
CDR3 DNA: TGCAGTGCTAGTAAAGGGGGCCATGAGCAGTTCTTC

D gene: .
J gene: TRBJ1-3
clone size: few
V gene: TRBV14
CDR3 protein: CASSLDSGNTIYF
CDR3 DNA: TGTGCCAGCAGCCTCGACTCGGGAAACACCATATATTTT

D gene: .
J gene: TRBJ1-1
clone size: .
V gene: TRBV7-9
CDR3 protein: CASSLETNTEAFF
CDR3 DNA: TGTGCCAGCAGCTTAGAGACAAACACTGAAGCTTTCTTT

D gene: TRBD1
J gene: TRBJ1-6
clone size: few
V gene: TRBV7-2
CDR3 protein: CASTWDRGGSPLHF
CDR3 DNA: TGTGCCAGCACCTGGGACAGGGGTGGATCACCCCTCCACTTT

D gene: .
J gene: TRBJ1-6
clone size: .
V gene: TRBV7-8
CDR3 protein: CASSLGDILRALHF
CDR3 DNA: TGTGCCAGCAGCTTGGGGGACATTCTTAGGGCCCTCCACTTT

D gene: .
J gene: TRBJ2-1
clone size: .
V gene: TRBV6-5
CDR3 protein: CATFARSSYNEQFF
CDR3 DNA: TGTGCCACCTTCGCTCGGAGCTCCTACAATGAGCAGTTCTTC

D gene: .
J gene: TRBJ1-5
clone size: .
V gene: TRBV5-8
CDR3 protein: CASNNGVESQPQHF
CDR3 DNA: TGTGCCAGCAACAACGGGGTTGAGAGCCAGCCCCAGCATTTT

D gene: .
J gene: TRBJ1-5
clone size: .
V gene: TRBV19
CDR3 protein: CASSRQLRQPQHF
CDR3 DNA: TGTGCCAGTAGTAGACAGCTAAGACAGCCCCAGCATTTT

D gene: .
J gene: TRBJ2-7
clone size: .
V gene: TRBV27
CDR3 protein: CASSFQGGEQYF
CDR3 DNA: TGTGCCAGCAGTTTCCAGGGCGGAGAGCAGTACTTC

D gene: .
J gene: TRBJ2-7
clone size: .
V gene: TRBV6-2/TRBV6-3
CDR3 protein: CASSDGVSKQYF
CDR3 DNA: TGTGCCAGCAGCGACGGGGTTTCAAAGCAGTACTTC

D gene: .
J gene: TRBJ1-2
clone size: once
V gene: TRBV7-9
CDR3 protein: CASSLDQGRADGYTF
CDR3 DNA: TGTGCCAGCAGCTTAGACCAGGGGCGAGCTGATGGCTACACCTTC

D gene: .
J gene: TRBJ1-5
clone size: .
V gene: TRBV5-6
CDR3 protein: CASSVQGREGQPQHF
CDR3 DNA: TGTGCCAGCAGCGTGCAGGGAAGGGAGGGTCAGCCCCAGCATTTT

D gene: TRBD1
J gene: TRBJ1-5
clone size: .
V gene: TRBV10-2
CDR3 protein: CASSESQQGPNSNQPQHF
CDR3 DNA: TGCGCCAGCAGTGAGTCTCAACAGGGGCCAAATAGCAATCAGCCCCAGCATTTT

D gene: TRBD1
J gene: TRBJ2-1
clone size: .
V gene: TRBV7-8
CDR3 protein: CASSLPTRTGGQFF
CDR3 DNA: TGTGCCAGCAGCTTACCAACACGGACAGGAGGACAGTTCTTC

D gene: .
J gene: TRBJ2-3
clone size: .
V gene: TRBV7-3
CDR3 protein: CASSSRLHSTDTQYF
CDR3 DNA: TGTGCCAGCAGCTCCCGACTCCATAGCACAGATACGCAGTATTTT

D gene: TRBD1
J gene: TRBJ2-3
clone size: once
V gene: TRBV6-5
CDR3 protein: CASSYLGQGEIDTQYF
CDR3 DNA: TGTGCCAGCAGTTACCTCGGACAGGGGGAAATAGATACGCAGTATTTT

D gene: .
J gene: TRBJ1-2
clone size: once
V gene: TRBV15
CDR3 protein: CATSRKQEGGYTF
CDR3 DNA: TGTGCCACCAGCAGAAAACAGGAGGGAGGCTACACCTTC

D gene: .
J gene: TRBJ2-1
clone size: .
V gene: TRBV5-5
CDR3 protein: CASSPGHSGAYNEQFF
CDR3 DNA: TGTGCCAGCAGCCCGGGCCACAGCGGAGCCTACAATGAGCAGTTCTTC

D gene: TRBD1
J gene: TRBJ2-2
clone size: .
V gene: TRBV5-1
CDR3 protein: CASSLGTGTGNTGELFF
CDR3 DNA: TGCGCCAGCAGCTTGGGGACCGGGACAGGGAACACCGGGGAGCTGTTTTTT

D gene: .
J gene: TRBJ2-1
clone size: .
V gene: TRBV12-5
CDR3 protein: CASGLFGGSNSYNEQFF
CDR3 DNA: TGTGCTAGTGGTTTGTTTGGCGGGTCCAACTCTTACAATGAGCAGTTCTTC

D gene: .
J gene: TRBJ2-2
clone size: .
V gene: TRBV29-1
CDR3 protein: CSVGQTNTGELFF
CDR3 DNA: TGCAGCGTTGGACAGACGAACACCGGGGAGCTGTTTTTT

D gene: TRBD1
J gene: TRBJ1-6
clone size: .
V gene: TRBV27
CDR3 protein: CASSPDRGPFSPLHF
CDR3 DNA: TGTGCCAGCAGTCCGGACAGGGGTCCTTTTTCACCCCTCCACTTT

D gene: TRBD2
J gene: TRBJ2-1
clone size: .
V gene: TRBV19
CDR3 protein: CASSIGTLGLAGAVSEQFF
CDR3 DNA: TGTGCCAGTAGTATAGGAACCCTAGGACTAGCGGGAGCGGTAAGTGAGCAGTTCTTC

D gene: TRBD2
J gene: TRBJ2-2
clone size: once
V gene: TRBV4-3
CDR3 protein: CASSQTRTSGPNTGELFF
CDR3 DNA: TGCGCCAGCAGCCAAACAAGGACTAGCGGACCCAACACCGGGGAGCTGTTTTTT

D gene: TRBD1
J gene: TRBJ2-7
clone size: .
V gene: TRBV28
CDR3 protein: CASSQTGGFHEQYF
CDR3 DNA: TGTGCCAGCAGTCAGACAGGGGGCTTCCACGAGCAGTACTTC

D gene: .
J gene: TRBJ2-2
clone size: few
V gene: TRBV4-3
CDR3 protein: CASSQDRFRGELFF
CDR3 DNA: TGCGCCAGCAGCCAAGATCGGTTTCGCGGGGAGCTGTTTTTT

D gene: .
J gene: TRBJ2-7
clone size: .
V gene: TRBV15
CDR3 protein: CATSRERSYEQYF
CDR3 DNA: TGTGCCACCAGCAGAGAGAGGTCCTACGAGCAGTACTTC

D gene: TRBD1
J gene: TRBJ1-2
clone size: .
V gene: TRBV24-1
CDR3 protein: CATSDDRDRGQDGYTF
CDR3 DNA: TGTGCCACCAGTGATGACCGGGACAGGGGGCAGGATGGCTACACCTTC

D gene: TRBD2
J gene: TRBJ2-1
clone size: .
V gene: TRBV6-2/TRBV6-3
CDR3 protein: CASNPLAGVNEQFF
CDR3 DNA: TGTGCCAGCAACCCACTAGCGGGGGTCAATGAGCAGTTCTTC

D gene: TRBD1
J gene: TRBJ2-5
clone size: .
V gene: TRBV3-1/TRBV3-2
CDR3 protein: CASSPTPGQGAETQYF
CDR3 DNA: TGTGCCAGCAGCCCGACACCGGGACAGGGGGCCGAGACCCAGTACTTC

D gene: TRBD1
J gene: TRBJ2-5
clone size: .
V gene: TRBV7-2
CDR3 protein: CASSLTGVQETQYF
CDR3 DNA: TGTGCCAGCAGCTTAACAGGGGTTCAAGAGACCCAGTACTTC

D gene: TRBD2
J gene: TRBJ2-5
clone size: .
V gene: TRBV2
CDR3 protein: CASLLGGDKETQYF
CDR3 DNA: TGTGCCAGCCTATTGGGAGGGGATAAAGAGACCCAGTACTTC

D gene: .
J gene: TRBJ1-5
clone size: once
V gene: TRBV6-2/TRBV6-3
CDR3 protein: CASSYDREYRDQPQHF
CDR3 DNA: TGTGCCAGCAGTTACGATCGGGAGTACAGAGATCAGCCCCAGCATTTT

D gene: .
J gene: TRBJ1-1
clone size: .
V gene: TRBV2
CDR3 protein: CASSEGSGTEAFF
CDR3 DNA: TGTGCCAGCAGTGAAGGGAGTGGCACTGAAGCTTTCTTT

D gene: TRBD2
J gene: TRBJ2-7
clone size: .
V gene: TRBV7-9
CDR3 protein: CASREGLAGGAYEQYF
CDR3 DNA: TGTGCCAGCAGGGAGGGACTAGCGGGAGGCGCCTACGAGCAGTACTTC